This T cell receptor (beta chain) is drawn from a study of shared clonotypes between healthy human individuals. Study results and caveats: In having few donors, the study represented limited genetic and exposure-history diversity. Even with large depth, rarefaction showed that sorted-subset sequencing was incomplete.

Germline loops: CDR1 KGHSH, CDR2 LQKENI. Trimming took 6 bases from V and 2 from J, leaving 5 bases between them. The CDR3 runs to 12 residues. Notes on this clone: Its antigen is unknown. Other DNA sequences in this specimen translate into the identical CDR3.

The method was immunoSEQ multiplex PCR; TCRdb's version includes in-frame clones alone and lacks a portion of them. The table records approximately 1,000,000 clones, approximately 80% of them present only once. This clonotype was sampled from a young man in good health. Some clones in this sample may be carry-over from other donors' samples. The specimen was memory CD4+ T cells from PBMCs. Subset: CD45RA-negative fraction. The J gene is TRBJ1-3, the V gene TRBV18; D ambiguous. The CDR3 reads CASSPPGNTIYF. For the CDR3, the DNA is TGTGCCAGCTCCCCCCCTGGAAACACCATATATTTT. The variable domain in full, with the rest retrieved from reference TRBV18 and TRBJ1-3, is NAGVMQNPRHLVRRRGQEARLRCSPMKGHSHVYWYRQLPEEGLKFMVYLQKENIIDESGMPKERFSAEFPKEGPSILRIQQVVRGDSAAYFCASSPPGNTIYFGEGSWLTVV.